Here is one T cell receptor beta chain with its context. The antigen remains undetermined. TCRdb keeps only in-frame clones here, not all; method: immunoSEQ multiplex PCR. This sample has 43,000 or so clones, with 70% to 90% found just once. This entry is derived from a study of ipilimumab plus nivolumab after autologous stem cell transplantation. Whole-study context: Patients received a median of about 5 ipilimumab and eight or nine nivolumab doses. Myeloma cases were transplant-naive high-risk or relapsed within 3 years post first autologous transplant.

Germline CDR1 is SGHTA and CDR2 is FQGNSA. The length of the CDR3 is 15 residues. Trimming took 5 bases from V and 4 from J; bases not matched to a gene: 2. Study results and caveats: Authors suggest TCR repertoire, Treg phenotype and gut microbiota support further study.

The sample in question was PBMCs, obtained in a trial of ipilimumab plus nivolumab as post-transplant consolidation. The origin of this receptor is a male donor with multiple myeloma. The J gene is TRBJ2-3, the V gene TRBV7-2; 14 bases fit TRBD2. For the CDR3, the DNA is TGTGCCAGCAGCCTGGGACTAGCGGGGGCAGATACGCAGTATTTT. Its protein is CASSLGLAGADTQYF. Complete variable domain (other parts from reference TRBV7-2 and TRBJ2-3): GAGVSQSPSNKVTEKGKDVELRCDPISGHTALYWYRQSLGQGLEFLIYFQGNSAPDKSGLPSDRFSAERTGGSVSTLTIQRTQQEDSAVYLCASSLGLAGADTQYFGPGTRLTVL.